The 10 T cell receptor beta chains given below trace back to one sample, sequenced in a study of T cell repertoires in cytomegalovirus infection. TCRdb re-called the reads with MiXCR, one entry per CDR3 protein. Of roughly 230,000 distinct CDR3 sequences in the sample, roughly 23% are singletons; the top ten hold about 20%. Input material: CD8+ T cells from PBMCs. The receptors shown here come from a human donor in good health (CMV status not recorded). Some clones in this sample may be carry-over from other donors' samples.

This clonotype was seen repeatedly, ten times or more. CDR3 residues: CASSLAGGAVETQYF. The CDR3 DNA reads TGTGCCAGCAGCTTAGCAGGGGGGGCTGTAGAGACCCAGTACTTC. The chain joins TRBV7-6 to TRBJ2-5; tentative D call: TRBD2 (7 bases). Between the trimmed V and J ends, which lost 0 bases and 4 bases, there was a span of 12 bases. This CDR3 has 15 residues. From germline, CDR1 is SGHVS and CDR2 FNYEAQ.

The table lists this clonotype with many counts. The chain couples TRBV7-9 to TRBJ1-4; D ambiguous. The germline V gene encodes CDR1 SEHNR and CDR2 FQNEAQ (reference sequence). V was trimmed by 6 bases and J by 4 bases, leaving 6 bases between them. This CDR3 spans 12 amino acids. CDR3: CASRASNEKLFF. The CDR3 DNA follows: TGTGCCAGCAGGGCAAGTAATGAAAAACTGTTTTTT.

The table lists this clonotype with many counts. V and J are TRBV7-8 and TRBJ1-4, with D possibly TRBD1 on 6 matching bases. Germline CDR1 and CDR2: SGHVS and FQNEAQ. The CDR3 runs to 15 residues. With 5 bases removed from V and 0 bases from J, the gap between germline ends came to 10 bases. The DNA of the CDR3 is TGTGCCAGCAGCCAGGACAGCACAACTAATGAAAAACTGTTTTTT. Translation gives CASSQDSTTNEKLFF. The variable domain in full, with the rest retrieved from reference TRBV7-8 and TRBJ1-4, is GAGVSQSPRYKVAKRGQDVALRCDPISGHVSLFWYQQALGQGPEFLTYFQNEAQLDKSGLPSDRFFAERPEGSVSTLKIQRTQQEDSAVYLCASSQDSTTNEKLFFGSGTQLSVL.

V gene TRBV24-1 combines with J gene TRBJ2-5; tentative D call: TRBD2 (5 bases). Germline V gives CDR1 KGHDR, CDR2 SFDVKD. There are 15 residues in the CDR3. Trimming took 5 bases from V and 1 from J, leaving 13 bases between them. CDR3 amino acids: CATSAMASFQETQYF. CDR3 DNA sequence: TGTGCCACCAGTGCGATGGCTAGCTTCCAAGAGACCCAGTACTTC.

The V and J genes are TRBV4-1 and TRBJ2-1, with 15 bases fitting TRBD2. The CDR3 sequence is 21 residues long. The germline gives CDR1 MGHRA, CDR2 YSYEKL. V dropped 3 bases and J dropped 0; count of bases not matched to a gene: 12. The CDR3 DNA follows: TGCGCCAGCAGCCACCCATCCGGACTAGCGGGGGGGCAAAGCTCCTACAATGAGCAGTTCTTC. Residues: CASSHPSGLAGGQSSYNEQFF.

This clonotype came up a few times. V usage is TRBV28 and J usage is TRBJ2-5, with D unresolved. CDR1 is MDHEN, CDR2 SYDVKM, per germline. The CDR3 contains 14 residues. Trimming left V 2 bases short and J 3 bases short, with 10 bases between. CDR3 DNA: TGTGCCAGCAGTTTAATCCGGGTCGAAGAGACCCAGTACTTC. Translating it yields CASSLIRVEETQYF.

The gene calls are TRBV27 and TRBJ2-3; D may be TRBD2 (5 bases). From germline, CDR1 is MNHEY and CDR2 SMNVEV (reference sequence). V dropped 4 bases and J dropped 10 bases, with 12 bases sitting between them. CDR3 size: 12 residues. The CDR3 reads CASSSPGNPQYF. The CDR3 DNA is TGTGCCAGCAGTTCCCCGGGGAATCCGCAGTATTTT.

This clonotype was counted only a few times. The chain links TRBV28 to TRBJ2-5; 9 nucleotides align to TRBD1. The CDR3 loop spans 16 amino acids. CDR1 and CDR2 (germline): MDHEN, SYDVKM. The V gene end was trimmed by 8 bases and the J gene end by 5 bases; junction bases not matched to a gene: 15. CDR3 loop: CASRTGATIPGETQYF. For the CDR3, the DNA is TGTGCCAGCCGGACAGGGGCTACTATCCCGGGGGAGACCCAGTACTTC. Based on the CDR3 plus reference TRBV28 and TRBJ2-5, the full variable domain is DVKVTQSSRYLVKRTGEKVFLECVQDMDHENMFWYRQDPGLGLRLIYFSYDVKMKEKGDIPEGYSVSREKKERFSLILESASTNQTSMYLCASRTGATIPGETQYFGPGTRLLVL.

This chain uses TRBV14 with TRBJ1-1; D not certain. This CDR3 contains 14 residues. CDR1 and CDR2 (germline): SGHDN, FVKESK. V dropped 3 bases and J dropped 4 bases, with 12 bases sitting between them. CDR3 amino acids: CASSHWVVGTEAFF. The DNA for the CDR3 is TGTGCCAGCAGCCACTGGGTGGTGGGCACTGAAGCTTTCTTT.

This CDR3 reads CSVELVAGGHSYEQYF. Here the CDR3 DNA reads TGCAGCGTTGAACTTGTGGCGGGGGGCCACTCCTACGAGCAGTACTTC. The chain recombines TRBV29-1 with TRBJ2-7; 8 nucleotides line up with TRBD2. This CDR3 has 16 residues. V trimming: 2 bases; J trimming: 0 bases; junction bases outside the gene matches: 9. Germline V gives CDR1 SQVTM, CDR2 ANQGSEA.